This T cell receptor (beta chain) was observed in a study of blood T cells in healthy people across ages. This CDR3 is built from 14 residues. The germline V gene has CDR1 DFQATT and CDR2 SNEGSKA (reference sequence). Next came a second PCR, run for about 7 to 12 cycles, which used a sample-barcoded 5' primer along with a J-beta primer mix. TCRdb called the 5' RACE reads again in MiXCR, with one record for every CDR3 protein. Seen here are fewer than 750,000 distinct CDR3 sequences, around half observed once, and the top ten hold 20% to 25%. The study's findings and limits: Versus aged donors, long-lived donors had higher diversity and more naive CD4+ cells. Among T cells, TCR beta diversity per million cells dropped roughly linearly as age rose.

About this clonotype itself: Its antigen is not identified. At one of its ends the junction is not consistent with the germline gene, which may arise from a read error.

Drawing of peripheral blood yielded 8.5 to 10 milliliters from each donor. The chain uses TRBV20-1 and TRBJ2-1; 8 bases are a match to TRBD2. The specimen was blood. The sequence was obtained from a man at least 80 years old in good health. The DNA of the CDR3 is TGCAGTGCTCGAGATCGGGGGGGCCAAGATGAGCAGTTCTTC. The encoded protein is CSARDRGGQDEQFF.